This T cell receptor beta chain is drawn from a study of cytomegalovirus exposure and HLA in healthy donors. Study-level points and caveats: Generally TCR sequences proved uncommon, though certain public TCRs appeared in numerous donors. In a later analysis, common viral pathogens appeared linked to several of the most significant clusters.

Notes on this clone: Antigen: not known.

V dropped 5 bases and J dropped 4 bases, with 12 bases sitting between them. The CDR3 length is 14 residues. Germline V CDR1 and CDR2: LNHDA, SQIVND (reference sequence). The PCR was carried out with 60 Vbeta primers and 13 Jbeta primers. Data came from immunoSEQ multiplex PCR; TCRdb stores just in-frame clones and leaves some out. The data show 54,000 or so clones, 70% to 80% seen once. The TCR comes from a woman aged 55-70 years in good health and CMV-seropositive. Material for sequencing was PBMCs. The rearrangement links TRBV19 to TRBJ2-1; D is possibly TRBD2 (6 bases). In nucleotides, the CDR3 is TGTGCCAGTAGTCCCTGGGACTCATACAATGAGCAGTTCTTC. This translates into CASSPWDSYNEQFF.